The next 12 T cell receptor beta chains were all read from a single sample in a study of cytomegalovirus exposure and HLA in healthy donors. Primers for the PCR totalled 60 Vbeta and 13 Jbeta. The assay was immunoSEQ multiplex PCR, and TCRdb's table has in-frame clones only and misses some. This table holds more than 60,000 clones, roughly 84% found once. Source material: PBMCs. Source of these receptors: an older man in good health and CMV-seropositive.

The CDR3: CASSYGTGGHNSPLHF. The CDR3 coding sequence is TGTGCCAGCAGCTACGGGACAGGGGGCCATAATTCACCCCTCCACTTT. The chain has TRBV21-1 and TRBJ1-6; TRBD1, the table's D call, lacks a check against the DNA. TRBV21-1 is reported as a pseudogene. This CDR3 has 16 amino acids.

This chain links TRBV18 with TRBJ2-5, with 8 bases that match TRBD2. The V and J ends lost 3 bases and 13 bases, in that order; junction bases with no gene match: 10. This CDR3 has 13 residues. CDR1 is KGHSH and CDR2 is LQKENI in the germline V gene. CDR3 loop: CASSPGRADYMYF. In nucleotides, the CDR3 is TGTGCCAGCTCACCCGGGAGGGCGGACTATATGTACTTC.

V usage is TRBV5-1 and J usage is TRBJ1-1, with 7 bases matching TRBD1. With V trimmed by 0 bases and J by 0 bases, 5 bases remained unmatched. CDR3 size: 16 residues. Germline V gene data show CDR1 as SGHRS and CDR2 as YFSETQ. This CDR3 is CASSLGGGDMNTEAFF. The DNA of the CDR3 is TGCGCCAGCAGCTTGGGAGGGGGCGATATGAACACTGAAGCTTTCTTT.

This rearrangement joins TRBV15 to TRBJ2-7, with TRBD1 matching 9 bases. Germline values: CDR1 LNHNV, CDR2 YYDKDF (reference sequence). The junction had 7 bases not matched to a gene; V was cut back by 3 bases and J by 1 base. There are 16 residues in the CDR3. CDR3 DNA: TGTGCCACCAGCAGGAAACCGGGACAGGGATCCTACGAGCAGTACTTC. This gives the protein CATSRKPGQGSYEQYF. The full variable domain, rest sourced from reference TRBV15 and TRBJ2-7, is DAMVIQNPRYQVTQFGKPVTLSCSQTLNHNVMYWYQQKSSQAPKLLFHYYDKDFNNEADTPDNFQSRRPNTSFCFLDIRSPGLGDTAMYLCATSRKPGQGSYEQYFGPGTRLTVT.

J is TRBJ1-5 and V is TRBV10-3; weak D call: TRBD1 (6 bases). Trimming removed 10 bases at V and 7 bases at J, with 20 bases between. The CDR3 runs to 14 residues. Germline V gene data show CDR1 as ENHRY and CDR2 as SYGVKD. CDR3 nucleotides: TGTGCCACCCGGGGGGCCACCGCAGGGCAGCCCCAGCATTTT. Protein sequence: CATRGATAGQPQHF.

In this sample, this clone turned up a few times. This chain joins TRBV14 and TRBJ2-7; D possibly corresponds to TRBD1 (6 bases). V lost 4 bases to trimming and J lost 0 bases, with 10 bases between them. The CDR3 contains 14 residues. From germline, CDR1 is SGHDN and CDR2 FVKESK. CDR3 nucleotides: TGTGCCAGCAGCCTCCAGGGGTACTCCTACGAGCAGTACTTC. This encodes CASSLQGYSYEQYF. Full variable domain (outside the CDR3, taken from reference TRBV14 and TRBJ2-7): EAGVTQFPSHSVIEKGQTVTLRCDPISGHDNLYWYRRVMGKEIKFLLHFVKESKQDESGMPNNRFLAERTGGTYSTLKVQPAELEDSGVYFCASSLQGYSYEQYFGPGTRLTVT.

The chain carries TRBV6-4 and TRBJ2-1, with 11 bases matching TRBD1. Unmatched junction bases numbered 9, after V lost 4 bases and J lost 10 bases. Germline CDR1 is MRHNA and CDR2 is SNTAGT. CDR3 length equals 15 residues. The CDR3 DNA follows: TGTGCCAGCAGTGCCGGACAGGGGGCGCCTTGGGAGCAGTTCTTC. Its translation is CASSAGQGAPWEQFF.

The chain uses TRBV29-1 and TRBJ2-1; 16 positions match TRBD2. The CDR3 totals 16 residues. V shed 7 bases and J 2 bases; nucleotides not matched to a gene: 5. Germline CDR1 is SQVTM and CDR2 is ANQGSEA. The CDR3 coding sequence is TGCAGCGCCGGGACTAGCGGGAGGGCACCCTACAATGAGCAGTTCTTC. It codes for CSAGTSGRAPYNEQFF.

This chain links TRBV25-1 with TRBJ2-3; possible D gene TRBD2, 6 bases. The CDR3 covers 16 residues. The germline gives CDR1 MGHDK, CDR2 SYGVNS. Trimming pared 4 bases from V and 1 base from J, leaving 15 bases between. The CDR3 DNA sequence: TGTGCCAGCAGTGCCCCGTGGCGGGGAGGCACAGATACGCAGTATTTT. Protein product: CASSAPWRGGTDTQYF.

The V and J genes are TRBV2 and TRBJ2-7, with 7 positions matching TRBD1. Looked up from germline, CDR1 is SNHLY and CDR2 is FYNNEI. Germline trimming cut 7 bases from V and 0 bases from J; bases unmatched to any gene: 3. The CDR3 is 13 amino acids. The CDR3 sequence: CASTWDSSYEQYF. As DNA, the CDR3 is TGTGCCAGCACCTGGGACAGCTCCTACGAGCAGTACTTC.

The chain has TRBV5-4 and TRBJ2-2; D gene ambiguous. CDR1 is SGHNT and CDR2 is YYREEE in the germline V gene (reference sequence). The CDR3 is 13 amino acids. Trimming took 4 bases from V and 1 from J, leaving 5 bases between them. CDR3 sequence: CASSEQNTGELFF. CDR3 sequence (DNA): TGTGCCAGCAGCGAACAGAACACCGGGGAGCTGTTTTTT.

The rearrangement uses TRBV9 and TRBJ2-3; D gene unclear. CDR1 SGDLS and CDR2 YYNGEE come from the germline V gene. V lost 3 bases to trimming and J lost 0 bases, with 5 bases between them. CDR3 length: 13 residues. CDR3 DNA: TGTGCCAGCAGCGCCCTTAGCACAGATACGCAGTATTTT. Its protein product is CASSALSTDTQYF.